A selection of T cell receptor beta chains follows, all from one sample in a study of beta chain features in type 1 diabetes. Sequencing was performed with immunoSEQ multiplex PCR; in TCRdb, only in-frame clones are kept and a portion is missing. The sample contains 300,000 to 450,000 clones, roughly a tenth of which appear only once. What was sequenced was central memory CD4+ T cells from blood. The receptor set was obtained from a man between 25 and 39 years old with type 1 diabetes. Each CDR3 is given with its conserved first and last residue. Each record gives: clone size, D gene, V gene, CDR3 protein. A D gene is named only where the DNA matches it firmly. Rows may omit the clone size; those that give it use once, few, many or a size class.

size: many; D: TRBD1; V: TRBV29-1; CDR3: CSVVGDRGINEQFF
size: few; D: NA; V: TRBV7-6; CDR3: CASSLAPSSSYNEQFF
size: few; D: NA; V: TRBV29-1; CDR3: CSGFEGREGYTF
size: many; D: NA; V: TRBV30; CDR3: CAWVLGGETQYF
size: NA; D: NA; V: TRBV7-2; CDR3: CASSRTTGSSYGYTF
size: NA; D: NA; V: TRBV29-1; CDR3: CSVVPRVRGEGTEAFF
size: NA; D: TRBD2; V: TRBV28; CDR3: CASSLDYSGNTQYF
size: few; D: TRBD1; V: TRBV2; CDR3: CASSGQGVDTQYF
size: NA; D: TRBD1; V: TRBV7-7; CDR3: CASSLQGQHEQFF
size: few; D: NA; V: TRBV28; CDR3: CASSLGYTEAFF
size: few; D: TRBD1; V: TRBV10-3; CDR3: CAISGQTGQDYGYTF
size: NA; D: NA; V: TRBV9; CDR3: CASSVGAGEGYTF
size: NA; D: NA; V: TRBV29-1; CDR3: CSVGQTNTGELFF
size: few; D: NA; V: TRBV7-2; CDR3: CASSLEPGPNEQYF
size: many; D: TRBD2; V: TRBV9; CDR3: CASSVHTSGYEQYF
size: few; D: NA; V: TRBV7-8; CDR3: CASSLGSYRTDTQYF
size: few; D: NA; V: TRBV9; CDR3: CASTPGGLSYEQYF
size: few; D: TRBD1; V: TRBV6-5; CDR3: CASSYSRTGVYEQYF
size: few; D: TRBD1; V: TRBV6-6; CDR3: CASRIQGYYGYTF
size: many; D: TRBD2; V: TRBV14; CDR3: CASSPSGGVSTDTQYF
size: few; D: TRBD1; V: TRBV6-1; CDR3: CASSDWTGPNYGYTF
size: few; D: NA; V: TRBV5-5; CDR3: CASSLGPTETQYF
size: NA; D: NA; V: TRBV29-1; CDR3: CSVETRGPRNTIYF
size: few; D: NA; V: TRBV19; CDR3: CASSIDSDGNTIYF
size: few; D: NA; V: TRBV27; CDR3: CASSTRVSYEQYF
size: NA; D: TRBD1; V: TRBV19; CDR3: CASSMEGQGRPAFF
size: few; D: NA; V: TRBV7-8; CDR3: CASSLPGAYGYTF
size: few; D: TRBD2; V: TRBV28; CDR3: CASRRGASGTYEQYF
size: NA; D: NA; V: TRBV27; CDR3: CASSLGVNYGYTF
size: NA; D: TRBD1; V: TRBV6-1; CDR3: CASSGRGKDYGYTF
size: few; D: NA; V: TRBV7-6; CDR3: CASSLSPISYNEQFF
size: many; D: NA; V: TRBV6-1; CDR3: CASSESGGSDIQYF
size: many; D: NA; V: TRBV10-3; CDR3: CAISESNSQETQYF
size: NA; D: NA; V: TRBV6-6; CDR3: CASRSKQGSNQPQHF
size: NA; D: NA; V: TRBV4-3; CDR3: CASSSGTDTQYF
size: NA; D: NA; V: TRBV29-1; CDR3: CSAQTGGLQETQYF
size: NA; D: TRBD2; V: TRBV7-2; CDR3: CASIAGRHRELFF
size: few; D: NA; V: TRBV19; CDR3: CASSLSGPYEQYF
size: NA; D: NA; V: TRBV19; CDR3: CASSIDHGALGANVLTF
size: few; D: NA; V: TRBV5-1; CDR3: CASSLEEAKNIQYF
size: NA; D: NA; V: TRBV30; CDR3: CAWSGGPSASSYNEQFF
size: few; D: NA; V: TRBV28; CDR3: CASSYSPGSGANVLTF
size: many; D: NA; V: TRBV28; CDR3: CASSLREIMGYTF
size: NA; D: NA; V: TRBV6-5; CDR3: CASSLMTGPTGELFF
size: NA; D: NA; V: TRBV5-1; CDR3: CASSLGSGSGTGELFF
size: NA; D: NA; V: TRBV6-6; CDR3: CATKRTDNEQFF
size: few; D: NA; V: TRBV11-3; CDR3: CASSLAPWRSYNEQFF
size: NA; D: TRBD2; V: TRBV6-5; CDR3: CASRRTSGQETQYF
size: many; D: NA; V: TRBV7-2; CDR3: CASSLTGLYSNQPQHF
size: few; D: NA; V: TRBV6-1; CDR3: CASRHSSYNEQFF
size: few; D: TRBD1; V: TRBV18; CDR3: CASSQGQRGETQYF
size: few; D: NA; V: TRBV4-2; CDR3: CASSQEGGRGGPTDTQYF
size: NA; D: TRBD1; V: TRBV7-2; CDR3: CASSAGQGARETQYF
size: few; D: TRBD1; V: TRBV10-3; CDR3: CAISATSLWNGQVSNQPQHF
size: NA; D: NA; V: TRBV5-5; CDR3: CASSLDQGAYEQYF